These 21 T cell receptor beta chains were sequenced from one sample in a study of Graves' ophthalmopathy and Graves' hyperthyroidism. RNA served as the template for amplifying TCR beta CDR3 regions. First-round RT-PCR used HTBI primers; second-round multiplex PCR followed. TCRdb reprocessed the multiplex PCR reads with MiXCR, giving one entry per CDR3 protein. Altogether about 380,000 distinct CDR3 sequences are present, 15% to 17% being singletons, with the ten largest covering approximately 7%. Sequenced input: peripheral blood. The receptors were gathered from a woman younger than 35 with stable Graves' hyperthyroidism.

There are many counts of this clonotype. V gene TRBV15 combines with J gene TRBJ1-2; D is possibly TRBD1 (5 bases). The CDR3 length is 16 residues. Germline values: CDR1 LNHNV, CDR2 YYDKDF (reference sequence). V lost 5 bases and J lost 1, with 17 bases in between. CDR3 coding DNA: TGTGCCACCAGCCGAGGGAGACAGCTCCTTAACTATGGCTACACCTTC. Amino acid sequence: CATSRGRQLLNYGYTF. The variable domain in full, completed from reference TRBV15 and TRBJ1-2, reads DAMVIQNPRYQVTQFGKPVTLSCSQTLNHNVMYWYQQKSSQAPKLLFHYYDKDFNNEADTPDNFQSRRPNTSFCFLDIRSPGLGDTAMYLCATSRGRQLLNYGYTFGSGTRLTVV.

This clonotype was picked up many times. This rearrangement joins TRBV3-1 to TRBJ1-1; no clear D gene. Germline assignment: CDR1 LGHDT and CDR2 YNNKEL (reference sequence). CDR3 length: 14 residues. The V gene lost 0 bases and the J gene lost 2 bases, with 7 bases spanning the gap. CDR3 loop: CASSQEPSNTEAFF. The CDR3 region has the DNA TGTGCCAGCAGCCAAGAGCCCAGCAACACTGAAGCTTTCTTT.

This sequence joins TRBV7-2 and TRBJ1-2, with 8 bases aligning to TRBD1. Losses at the gene ends were 5 bases for V and 2 bases for J; bases not matched to a gene: 4. Germline V gene data show CDR1 as SGHTA and CDR2 as FQGNSA. The CDR3 loop spans 14 amino acids. The CDR3 protein is CASSPWTGNYGYTF. CDR3 in DNA: TGTGCCAGCAGCCCTTGGACAGGGAACTATGGCTACACCTTC. Supplemented by reference TRBV7-2 and TRBJ1-2, the full variable domain reads GAGVSQSPSNKVTEKGKDVELRCDPISGHTALYWYRQSLGQGLEFLIYFQGNSAPDKSGLPSDRFSAERTGGSVSTLTIQRTQQEDSAVYLCASSPWTGNYGYTFGSGTRLTVV.

This clonotype was seen repeatedly, ten times or more. The chain recombines TRBV7-9 with TRBJ1-6; D perhaps matches TRBD1 (5 bases). Trimming took 3 bases from V and 5 from J, leaving 14 bases between them. The germline V gene encodes CDR1 SEHNR and CDR2 FQNEAQ (reference sequence). This CDR3 spans 16 amino acids. The CDR3 bases are TGTGCCAGCAGCTTCGGGGGATCCATGGATAATTCACCCCTCCACTTT. Translating it yields CASSFGGSMDNSPLHF.

V is TRBV30 and J is TRBJ1-1; a weak D match, TRBD1 (6 bases). The CDR3 sequence is 13 residues long. V was pared by 8 bases and J by 6 bases, with 19 bases between. Germline V gene sequence: CDR1 GTSNPN, CDR2 SVGIG (reference sequence). DNA for the CDR3: TGTGCCCGCTCTGATACAGGGTTCGCTGAAGCTTTCTTT. This codes for CARSDTGFAEAFF. Using reference TRBV30 and TRBJ1-1 for the parts outside the CDR3, the full variable domain is SQTIHQWPATLVQPVGSPLSLECTVEGTSNPNLYWYRQAAGRGLQLLFYSVGIGQISSEVPQNLSASRPQDRQFILSSKKLLLSDSGFYLCARSDTGFAEAFFGQGTRLTVV.

This clonotype was found many times. The V call is TRBV6-1, the J call TRBJ1-5; no reliable D call. The V and J ends lost 7 bases and 0 bases respectively, with 13 bases between them. The CDR3 contains 15 residues. The germline V gene has CDR1 MNHNS and CDR2 SASEGT. CDR3 sequence: CASTSRQNSNQPQHF. In DNA form, the CDR3 reads TGTGCCAGCACAAGCCGGCAGAATAGCAATCAGCCCCAGCATTTT.

This clonotype was seen ten or more times. The chain couples TRBV20-1 to TRBJ2-1, with D perhaps TRBD2 (6 bases). V gave up 5 bases and J gave up 1 base, with 12 bases separating them. Germline values: CDR1 DFQATT, CDR2 SNEGSKA (reference sequence). The CDR3 consists of 14 residues. The CDR3 protein is CSAGVADSYNEQFF. The CDR3 DNA reads as TGCAGTGCTGGCGTAGCGGATTCCTACAATGAGCAGTTCTTC.

The table lists this clonotype with many counts. The CDR3 DNA is TGTGCCAGCAAGGAGGGCGAGACCCAGTACTTC. Protein product: CASKEGETQYF. The chain carries TRBV2 and TRBJ2-5, with D possibly being TRBD2 (6 bases). V gave up 7 bases and J gave up 5 bases, with 8 bases separating them. CDR1 and CDR2 from the germline V gene are SNHLY and FYNNEI. This CDR3 is 11 amino acids long.

This clonotype has at least ten counts. Here the CDR3 DNA reads TGTGCCAGCAGTACCGGGACAGGGGCGTATCAGCCCCAGCATTTT. Encoded protein: CASSTGTGAYQPQHF. This chain connects TRBV12-3 or TRBV12-4 to TRBJ1-5; 10 nucleotides agree with TRBD1. The CDR3 is 15 amino acids. The ends lost 5 bases at V and 5 bases at J; junction bases unmatched: 6.

The chain has TRBV5-6 and TRBJ2-7; D is undetermined. CDR1 and CDR2 (germline): SGHDT, YYEEEE. The CDR3 has 15 residues. The V and J ends lost 1 base and 6 bases respectively, with 17 bases between them. The CDR3 reads CASSLSVRSPREQYV. CDR3 in DNA: TGTGCCAGCAGCTTGTCAGTAAGAAGTCCCCGCGAGCAGTACGTC.

Only a few counts were recorded for this clonotype. The chain carries TRBV20-1 and TRBJ2-2; TRBD2 matches 12 bases. The CDR3 runs to 16 residues. With V trimmed by 1 base and J by 7 bases, 7 bases remained unmatched. Germline V CDR1 and CDR2: DFQATT, SNEGSKA (reference sequence). CDR3 sequence reads: CSARASGGVKSGELFF. The DNA for the CDR3 is TGCAGTGCTAGAGCTAGCGGGGGGGTAAAGAGCGGGGAGCTGTTTTTT.

The genes are TRBV11-2 and TRBJ2-7; a weak D match, TRBD2 (5 bases). Trimming removed 5 bases from V and 3 bases from J, with 17 bases in between. CDR1 is SGHAT and CDR2 is FQNNGV in the germline V gene. This CDR3 is 15 amino acids long. CDR3 region: CASSPIELSDYEQYF. CDR3 DNA: TGTGCCAGCAGCCCTATCGAACTTAGCGACTACGAGCAGTACTTC.

This clonotype came up many times. The chain joins TRBV7-9 to TRBJ1-6; D ambiguous. With 5 bases removed from V and 7 bases from J, the gap between germline ends came to 18 bases. CDR3 length equals 16 residues. The germline V gene encodes CDR1 SEHNR and CDR2 FQNEAQ (reference sequence). The CDR3: CASSQGPPRANSPLHF. The CDR3, as DNA: TGTGCCAGCAGCCAAGGGCCCCCGAGGGCAAATTCACCCCTCCACTTT.

This clonotype was picked up many times. V gene TRBV7-9 combines with J gene TRBJ1-1; D is unresolved. The ends were cut back, 8 bases at V and 5 bases at J, with 9 bases in the middle. Germline values: CDR1 SEHNR, CDR2 FQNEAQ (reference sequence). The CDR3 totals 11 residues. CDR3 nucleotide sequence: TGTGCCAGCGGGAGGGAGACTGAAGCTTTCTTT. This encodes CASGRETEAFF.

A few counts support this clonotype. The chain carries TRBV30 and TRBJ1-1; D is perhaps TRBD1 (6 bases). Germline CDR1 is GTSNPN and CDR2 is SVGIG (reference sequence). The V and J ends lost 2 bases and 2 bases respectively, with 9 bases between them. The CDR3 extends over 13 amino acids. The CDR3 nucleotides read TGTGCCTGGAGTAACAGGGCCAACACTGAAGCTTTCTTT. It codes for CAWSNRANTEAFF.

This clonotype was counted ten times or more. V gene TRBV27 combines with J gene TRBJ1-5; 10 bases agree with TRBD1. CDR1 and CDR2 (germline): MNHEY, SMNVEV (reference sequence). The CDR3 length is 15 residues. With V trimmed by 10 bases and J by 6 bases, 12 bases remained unmatched. The CDR3 nucleotides read TGTGCCACTGGAAGACGACAGGGGGCAGGTCAGCCCCAGCATTTT. Residues: CATGRRQGAGQPQHF.

This clonotype has at least ten counts. V usage is TRBV6-5 and J usage is TRBJ1-1; 10 bases map to TRBD1. The CDR3 spans 15 residues. J gave up 6 bases and V 6 bases, and 10 bases lay outside the gene matches. Germline CDR1 MNHEY, CDR2 SVGAGI. CDR3 DNA sequence: TGTGCCAGCAGCAGACACGGACAGGGGGACGCTGAAGCTTTCTTT. Encoded protein: CASSRHGQGDAEAFF.

In its sample, this clonotype was seen many times. The V call is TRBV12-3 or TRBV12-4, the J call TRBJ2-7, with D perhaps TRBD2 (7 bases). The CDR3 loop spans 16 amino acids. Trimming pared 7 bases from V and 5 bases from J, leaving 24 bases between. DNA for the CDR3: TGTGCCAGCATCCTGGGGCGTGGGGGGGCGAGGAACGAGCAGTACTTC. It yields the protein CASILGRGGARNEQYF.

This clonotype has ten or more counts. The genes are TRBV12-5 and TRBJ2-7; the match to TRBD1 covers 8 bases. Germline V gene data show CDR1 as LGHNT and CDR2 as FRNRAP. V lost 2 bases to trimming and J lost 2 bases; unmatched junction nucleotides: 14. This CDR3 has 18 residues. The CDR3 protein is CASGLTSFGQGLPYEQYF. CDR3 bases: TGTGCTAGTGGTTTGACCTCCTTCGGACAGGGCCTCCCCTACGAGCAGTACTTC.

This clonotype was recorded at least ten times. J is TRBJ1-6 and V is TRBV19; D ambiguous. The germline V gene encodes CDR1 LNHDA and CDR2 SQIVND (reference sequence). The CDR3 extends over 13 amino acids. Trimming stripped 10 bases from V and 0 bases from J, with 7 bases between. The CDR3: CATTSSYNSPLHF. CDR3 bases: TGTGCCACTACGAGCTCCTATAATTCACCCCTCCACTTT.

The V call is TRBV6-1, the J call TRBJ2-7, with a possible D match to TRBD2 (5 bases). V was clipped by 7 bases and J by 6 bases, with 10 bases between them. The CDR3 is 11 amino acids. CDR1 and CDR2 (germline): MNHNS, SASEGT. CDR3 amino acids: CASTQLGEQYF. The CDR3 coding sequence is TGTGCCAGCACTCAACTAGGCGAGCAGTACTTC.